These 24 T cell receptor beta chains originate from one sample sequenced in a study of blood T cell repertoires in COVID-19. Some clones are missing from TCRdb's copy, which holds only in-frame ones; the method was immunoSEQ multiplex PCR. The top ten clones hold approximately 5.2% of a sample with about 310,000 clones, 89% of them seen once. Material for sequencing was PBMCs or T cells enriched from blood (not recorded which). The receptors shown here come from a man aged 55-75 years who had recovered from COVID-19.

Details on this clone: Its ends do not fully match the called genes, so a read error is possible. V gene TRBV12-3 or TRBV12-4 combines with J gene TRBJ2-3; tentative D call: TRBD2 (6 bases). The CDR3 has 11 amino acids. Here the CDR3 reads CASSWRDRQYF. The CDR3 DNA follows: TGTGCCAGCAGTTGGCGGGATAGGCAGTATTTT.

The chain employs TRBV28 and TRBJ1-6; 9 bases are shared with TRBD1. The length of the CDR3 is 15 residues. The V gene's germline CDR1 is MDHEN and CDR2 SYDVKM. With V trimmed by 6 bases and J by 4 bases, 4 bases remained unmatched. The CDR3 coding sequence is TGTGCCAGCAGCCGGACAGGGGCGTATAATTCACCCCTCCACTTT. It is translated as CASSRTGAYNSPLHF.

V and J are TRBV10-3 and TRBJ2-1, with 10 bases fitting TRBD2. V lost 6 bases and J lost 7; bases outside the gene matches: 6. The CDR3 runs 14 residues. Germline CDR1 is ENHRY and CDR2 is SYGVKD. CDR3 loop: CAISQREGLNEQFF. In nucleotides, the CDR3 is TGTGCCATCAGCCAGCGGGAGGGCCTTAATGAGCAGTTCTTC.

The chain recombines TRBV29-1 with TRBJ1-4; D gene uncertain. The CDR3 runs 13 residues. CDR1 is SQVTM, CDR2 ANQGSEA, per germline. V was trimmed by 8 bases and J by 4 bases, leaving 14 bases between them. CDR3 loop: CSILDNGNEKLFF. CDR3 DNA: TGCAGCATTCTTGACAACGGTAATGAAAAACTGTTTTTT.

The V and J genes are TRBV30 and TRBJ1-6, with 9 bases matching TRBD1. This CDR3 is built from 15 residues. Losses at the gene ends were 3 bases for V and 9 bases for J; bases not matched to a gene: 9. Germline CDR1 and CDR2: GTSNPN and SVGIG (reference sequence). CDR3 sequence (DNA): TGTGCCTGGAGGCTAAACAGGGGGCAGGGTTCACCCCTCCACTTT. Protein: CAWRLNRGQGSPLHF.

This chain connects TRBV19 to TRBJ2-3, with TRBD2 matching 10 bases. Germline V CDR1 and CDR2: LNHDA, SQIVND (reference sequence). CDR3 length equals 15 residues. The J segment lost 2 bases and the V segment lost 10 bases, leaving 9 bases of the junction unmatched. This chain's CDR3 is CATRTSGSPTDTQYF. CDR3 nucleotides: TGTGCCACGCGGACTAGCGGTTCACCCACAGATACGCAGTATTTT.

The chain is built from TRBV10-1 and TRBJ1-2; 7 nucleotides agree with TRBD1. The trim removed 8 bases at V and 0 bases at J, leaving 6 bases unmatched. In germline, CDR1 is WNHNN, CDR2 SYGVQD (reference sequence). The length of the CDR3 is 14 residues. The chain's CDR3 is CASGTVRPNYGYTF. CDR3 DNA: TGCGCCAGCGGGACAGTCAGACCTAACTATGGCTACACCTTC.

The chain joins TRBV2 to TRBJ2-7, with D possibly being TRBD2 (6 bases). CDR1 and CDR2 (germline): SNHLY, FYNNEI. CDR3 length equals 14 residues. Trimming removed 7 bases at V and 6 bases at J, with 19 bases between. This chain's CDR3 is CASMEGGPVGEQYF. In DNA, the CDR3 is TGTGCCAGCATGGAGGGAGGCCCCGTTGGCGAGCAGTACTTC.

The V and J genes are TRBV18 and TRBJ2-5; TRBD2 aligns across 8 bases. Germline CDR1 and CDR2: KGHSH and LQKENI. The CDR3 has 15 residues. The V segment lost 4 bases and the J segment 2 bases; nucleotides outside the gene matches: 6. The CDR3 nucleotides are TGTGCCAGCTCACAAGCGATAGCGGGACAAGAGACCCAGTACTTC. Its translation is CASSQAIAGQETQYF.

This chain connects TRBV7-8 to TRBJ2-3; 7 bases are a match to TRBD1. Germline V gene sequence: CDR1 SGHVS, CDR2 FQNEAQ. The CDR3 is 16 amino acids. Trimming took 5 bases from V and 0 from J; bases not matched to a gene: 8. The CDR3 here is CASSLRDRVSTDTQYF. The CDR3 DNA is TGTGCCAGCAGCCTTCGGGACAGAGTTAGCACAGATACGCAGTATTTT.

This chain uses TRBV4-2 with TRBJ2-1; 9 bases are a match to TRBD2. Trimming removed 2 bases from V and 6 bases from J; junction bases left unmatched: 14. Germline loops: CDR1 LGHNA, CDR2 YNFKEQ. The CDR3 is 18 amino acids. The CDR3 protein is CASSQRETGAAGGNEQFF. The DNA of the CDR3 is TGTGCCAGCAGCCAACGCGAAACGGGCGCAGCGGGAGGCAATGAGCAGTTCTTC.

This chain joins TRBV28 and TRBJ2-1; 8 positions match TRBD2. The CDR3 has 14 amino acids. V trimming: 3 bases; J trimming: 10 bases; junction bases outside the gene matches: 8. Germline V lookup: CDR1 MDHEN, CDR2 SYDVKM. CDR3 residues: CASSFPLAGREQFF. In nucleotides, the CDR3 is TGTGCCAGCAGTTTTCCCTTAGCGGGACGGGAGCAGTTCTTC. Drawing the rest from reference TRBV28 and TRBJ2-1, the complete variable domain is DVKVTQSSRYLVKRTGEKVFLECVQDMDHENMFWYRQDPGLGLRLIYFSYDVKMKEKGDIPEGYSVSREKKERFSLILESASTNQTSMYLCASSFPLAGREQFFGPGTRLTVL.

The V call is TRBV7-2, the J call TRBJ2-7; D might be TRBD2 (6 bases). Trimming cost V 5 bases and J 4 bases, with 21 bases left between them. Germline V gene data show CDR1 as SGHTA and CDR2 as FQGNSA. This CDR3 is built from 16 residues. Written as DNA, the CDR3 is TGTGCCAGCAGCGGGGGGATGCGGGGCCTGTCGTACGAGCAGTACTTC. It is translated as CASSGGMRGLSYEQYF.

The chain uses TRBV19 and TRBJ2-1; TRBD2 aligns across 9 bases. With 4 bases clipped from V and 9 bases from J, the junction kept 7 bases outside the gene matches. CDR1 and CDR2 (germline): LNHDA, SQIVND (reference sequence). The CDR3 is made up of 14 amino acids. The CDR3 DNA reads TGTGCCAGTAGTACACCGGGACTAGCAGTTGAGCAGTTCTTC. It encodes CASSTPGLAVEQFF.

The chain has TRBV11-1 and TRBJ2-7, with a tentative D call TRBD1 (7 bases). In germline, CDR1 is SGHAT, CDR2 FQDESV (reference sequence). The CDR3 extends over 16 amino acids. Trimming took off 2 bases at V and 1 base at J, with 15 bases between the two ends. The CDR3 is CASSLWPRGDSYEQYF. In DNA form, the CDR3 reads TGTGCCAGCAGCTTATGGCCCAGGGGGGATTCCTACGAGCAGTACTTC.

This clone has a single count. The V gene is TRBV6-6, the J gene TRBJ1-5; D may be TRBD1 (6 bases). CDR3 length: 15 amino acids. Germline V gene data show CDR1 as MNHNY and CDR2 as SVGAGI (reference sequence). V lost 5 bases and J 0 bases, leaving 11 bases between the germline ends. The CDR3 sequence: CASSLAGVSNQPQHF. The CDR3 region has the DNA TGTGCCAGCAGTCTGGCAGGGGTTAGCAATCAGCCCCAGCATTTT.

The chain employs TRBV5-1 and TRBJ2-5, with 10 bases matching TRBD1. The J segment lost 2 bases and the V segment lost 0 bases, leaving 1 base of the junction unmatched. The CDR3 covers 15 residues. Germline V gene sequence: CDR1 SGHRS, CDR2 YFSETQ. CDR3 bases: TGCGCCAGCAGCTTGGGGGACAGGGGACAAGAGACCCAGTACTTC. Amino acid sequence: CASSLGDRGQETQYF.

The rearrangement links TRBV15 to TRBJ2-2; weak D call: TRBD2 (6 bases). This CDR3 is built from 17 residues. Trimming pared 0 bases from V and 5 bases from J, leaving 16 bases between. Germline loops: CDR1 LNHNV, CDR2 YYDKDF (reference sequence). CDR3 sequence: CATSRDLGGLRTGELFF. The CDR3 nucleotides are TGTGCCACCAGCAGAGATCTCGGGGGTTTGAGGACCGGGGAGCTGTTTTTT.

V gene TRBV28 combines with J gene TRBJ2-5; the match to TRBD2 covers 9 bases. This CDR3 has 14 amino acids. The ends lost 2 bases at V and 5 bases at J; junction bases unmatched: 3. The germline gives CDR1 MDHEN, CDR2 SYDVKM. The CDR3 region has the DNA TGTGCCAGCAGTTTAGGGACTAGCACCGAGACCCAGTACTTC. Protein product: CASSLGTSTETQYF.

The chain joins TRBV19 to TRBJ1-5; 9 bases are shared with TRBD1. The CDR3 runs to 16 residues. Trimming took 7 bases from V and 3 from J; bases not matched to a gene: 10. Germline values: CDR1 LNHDA, CDR2 SQIVND (reference sequence). Here the CDR3 DNA reads TGTGCCAGTACCGCCGGACAGGGGAGGTCCAATCAGCCCCAGCATTTT. This codes for CASTAGQGRSNQPQHF.

The chain combines TRBV9 with TRBJ1-6, with D tentatively TRBD1 (5 bases). Germline V CDR1 and CDR2: SGDLS, YYNGEE. CDR3 length: 14 residues. Trimming cost V 10 bases and J 5 bases, with 16 bases left between them. The CDR3 loop reads CASEAGNHNSPLHF. In DNA form, the CDR3 reads TGTGCCTCCGAGGCAGGGAACCATAATTCACCCCTCCACTTT.

The chain has TRBV19 and TRBJ1-1, with a possible D match to TRBD1 (5 bases). The CDR3 has 14 residues. CDR1 and CDR2 (germline): LNHDA, SQIVND (reference sequence). Trimming removed 5 bases from V and 1 base from J, with 11 bases in between. In DNA form, the CDR3 reads TGTGCCAGTAGTGCTGGGGGGTGGAACACTGAAGCTTTCTTT. Translation gives CASSAGGWNTEAFF.

CDR3 nucleotides: TGTGCCAGCAGTTTGGGGGGACAGGGTATCCACGAGCAGTACTTC. Translated, it gives CASSLGGQGIHEQYF. The chain links TRBV28 to TRBJ2-7, with 9 bases aligning to TRBD1. Germline lookup yields CDR1 MDHEN and CDR2 SYDVKM. The CDR3 has 15 amino acids. Losses at the gene ends were 3 bases for V and 5 bases for J; bases not matched to a gene: 8. Drawing the rest from reference TRBV28 and TRBJ2-7, the complete variable domain is DVKVTQSSRYLVKRTGEKVFLECVQDMDHENMFWYRQDPGLGLRLIYFSYDVKMKEKGDIPEGYSVSREKKERFSLILESASTNQTSMYLCASSLGGQGIHEQYFGPGTRLTVT.

This chain uses TRBV24-1 with TRBJ1-5, with 10 bases that match TRBD1. The CDR3 loop spans 16 amino acids. Trimming removed 3 bases from V and 6 bases from J; junction bases left unmatched: 7. The germline V gene has CDR1 KGHDR and CDR2 SFDVKD. The CDR3 reads CATSDRDRGRLQPQHF. CDR3 DNA sequence: TGTGCCACCAGTGATCGTGACAGGGGGCGCCTTCAGCCCCAGCATTTT.